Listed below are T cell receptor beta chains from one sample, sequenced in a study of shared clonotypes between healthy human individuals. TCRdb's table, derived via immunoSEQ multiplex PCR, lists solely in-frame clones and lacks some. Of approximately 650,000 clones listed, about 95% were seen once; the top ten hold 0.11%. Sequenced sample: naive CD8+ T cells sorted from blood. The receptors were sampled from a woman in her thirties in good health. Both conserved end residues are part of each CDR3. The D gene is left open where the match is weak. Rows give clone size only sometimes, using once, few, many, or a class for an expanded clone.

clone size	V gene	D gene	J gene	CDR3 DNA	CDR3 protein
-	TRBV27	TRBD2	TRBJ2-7	TGTGCCAGCAGTCCAGACGAGGGACTAGCGGGAACCTACGAGCAGTACTTC	CASSPDEGLAGTYEQYF
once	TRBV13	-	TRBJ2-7	TGTGCCAGCAGCCAGGGGGGGGAGGCGACCTACGAGCAGTACTTC	CASSQGGEATYEQYF
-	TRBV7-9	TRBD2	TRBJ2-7	TGTGCCAGCAGCTTTTTAAGCGGGAGGTACTCCTACGAGCAGTACTTC	CASSFLSGRYSYEQYF
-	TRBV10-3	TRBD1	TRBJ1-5	TGTGCCATCAGTGAGTCGAAGGACAGGGGAGTGGGTCAGCCCCAGCATTTT	CAISESKDRGVGQPQHF
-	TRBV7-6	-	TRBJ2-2	TGTGCCAGCAGCCGCGCTGTCCAGGGAACCGGGGAGCTGTTTTTT	CASSRAVQGTGELFF
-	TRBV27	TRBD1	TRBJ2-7	TGTGCCAGCAGTTCCTGGACAGGACTCTCCTACGAGCAGTACTTC	CASSSWTGLSYEQYF
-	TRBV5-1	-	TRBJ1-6	TGCGCCAGCAGCTTGCCGGGCAATTCACCCCTCCACTTT	CASSLPGNSPLHF
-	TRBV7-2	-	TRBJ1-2	TGTGCCAGCAGCTTAGGGTACAACTATGGCTACACCTTC	CASSLGYNYGYTF
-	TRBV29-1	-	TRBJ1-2	TGCAGCGTGAGCGAGGATGGCTACACCTTC	CSVSEDGYTF
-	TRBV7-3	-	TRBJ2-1	TGTGCCAGCAGCTTAGGGGTCGGAGGAAACAATGAGCAGTTCTTC	CASSLGVGGNNEQFF
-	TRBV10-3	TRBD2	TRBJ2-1	TGTGCCATCAGCGAGGTGGGAGGGGCCTCGGGTGAGCAGTTCTTC	CAISEVGGASGEQFF
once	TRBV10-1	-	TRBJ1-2	TGCGCCAGCAGTGGGGAAGAGCTAGACTATGGCTACACCTTC	CASSGEELDYGYTF
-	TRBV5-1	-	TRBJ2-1	TGCGCCAGCAGCGAGCCTATCACCAACACTAATGAGCAGTTCTTC	CASSEPITNTNEQFF
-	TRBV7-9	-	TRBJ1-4	TGTGCCAGCAGCTTTCGGAGCCCCTCTAATGAAAAACTGTTTTTT	CASSFRSPSNEKLFF
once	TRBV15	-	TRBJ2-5	TGTGCCACCTCTCCCCAGGGCCACCTCTTGTACCAAGAGACCCAGTACTTC	CATSPQGHLLYQETQYF
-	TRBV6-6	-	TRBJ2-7	TGTGCCAGCACCAGCACCTATTCCTCCTACGAGCAGTACTTC	CASTSTYSSYEQYF
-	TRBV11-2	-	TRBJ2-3	TGTGCCAGCAGCTTATTTATCGTAGCTAGCACAGATACGCAGTATTTT	CASSLFIVASTDTQYF
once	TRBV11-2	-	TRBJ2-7	TGTGCCAGCAGCTTAGGAGTCAGATCCTACGAGCAGTACTTC	CASSLGVRSYEQYF
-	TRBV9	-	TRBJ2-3	TGTGCCAGCAGCGACCAGGGTGATACGCAGTATTTT	CASSDQGDTQYF
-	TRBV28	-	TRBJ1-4	TGTGCCAGCACTAAGGAGCAGGGAACAACTAATGAAAAACTGTTTTTT	CASTKEQGTTNEKLFF
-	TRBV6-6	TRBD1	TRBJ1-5	TGTGCCAGCAGTTACGGGACAGTTCAGCCCCAGCATTTT	CASSYGTVQPQHF
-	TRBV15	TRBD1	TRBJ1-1	TGTGCCACCAGCAGACCCGACAGGGAGGTAGCTTTCTTT	CATSRPDREVAFF
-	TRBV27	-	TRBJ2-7	TGTGCCAGCAGTTCCACCTCCTACGAGCAGTACTTC	CASSSTSYEQYF
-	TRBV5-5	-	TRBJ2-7	TGTGCCAGCAGCTCGAGAGGGAGCGAGCAGTACTTC	CASSSRGSEQYF
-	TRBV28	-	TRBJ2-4	TGTGCCAGCAGTTTATCTTTGGTAGCCAAAAACATTCAGTACTTC	CASSLSLVAKNIQYF
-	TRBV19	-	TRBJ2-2	TGTGCCAGTAGTATAGCAGGGTGGGGCACCGGGGAGCTGTTTTTT	CASSIAGWGTGELFF
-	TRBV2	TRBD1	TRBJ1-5	TGTGCCAGCACCTCAACCCGGGACAGGGTTAACAATCAGCCCCAGCATTTT	CASTSTRDRVNNQPQHF